This TCR beta chain is drawn from a study of beta chain features in type 1 diabetes. Study observations and caveats: Researchers report that Type 1 diabetes patients had moderately but significantly shorter TCRB CDR3s across all four CD4+ subsets. Researchers cautioned that cDNA sequencing could over-represent cells with high TCR expression.

Sequencing targeted expressed TCRB transcripts, as all isolated RNA had been reverse transcribed. Naive, central memory and regulatory T cell samples came to a mean of approximately 3.6 million reads. Profiling relied on immunoSEQ multiplex PCR, and the TCRdb table lists in-frame clones only, not all of them. The repertoire has 680,000 or so clones, roughly 13% of them found once; the top ten carry around 0.022%. Of note for this clone: As yet, its antigen is unknown.

Purity (above 98%) was reached by all sorted populations. The sequence was collected from a man aged 18 to 29 with type 1 diabetes. What was sequenced was naive CD4+ T cells from blood.

The DNA of the CDR3 is TGTGCCAGCAGTGATGGATCGGTTGAGCAGTTCTTC. Amino acids: CASSDGSVEQFF. The chain recombines TRBV2 with TRBJ2-1; D remains ambiguous. The CDR3 is made up of 12 amino acids. Germline CDR1 is SNHLY and CDR2 is FYNNEI. V was pared by 3 bases and J by 9 bases, with 9 bases between.